The clone carrying this T cell receptor beta chain was observed once. Authors' methods: Nucleated cell counts were estimated from reference gene primer amplification. Assay: immunoSEQ multiplex PCR; the TCRdb copy retains only in-frame clones and omits some. Clone size and V and J calls were adopted from that table, with D and trimming inferred from the DNA. Among 250,000 to 300,000 clones, roughly four fifths were seen once, and the ten largest hold roughly 3.6%. The sample originates from a study of blood T cell repertoires in COVID-19. This CDR3 region has 14 residues. CDR1 is SGHVS, CDR2 FQNEAQ, per germline. V gave up 4 bases and J gave up 7 bases, with 17 bases separating them.

The sequencing input was PBMCs or T cells enriched from blood (not recorded which). V is TRBV7-8 and J is TRBJ2-7; tentatively, D is TRBD2 (5 bases). The receptor was derived from a man in his forties or fifties who had recovered from COVID-19. The CDR3 loop reads CASSSFPAPGEQYF. The CDR3 coding sequence is TGTGCCAGCAGCTCATTCCCGGCCCCGGGGGAGCAGTACTTC.